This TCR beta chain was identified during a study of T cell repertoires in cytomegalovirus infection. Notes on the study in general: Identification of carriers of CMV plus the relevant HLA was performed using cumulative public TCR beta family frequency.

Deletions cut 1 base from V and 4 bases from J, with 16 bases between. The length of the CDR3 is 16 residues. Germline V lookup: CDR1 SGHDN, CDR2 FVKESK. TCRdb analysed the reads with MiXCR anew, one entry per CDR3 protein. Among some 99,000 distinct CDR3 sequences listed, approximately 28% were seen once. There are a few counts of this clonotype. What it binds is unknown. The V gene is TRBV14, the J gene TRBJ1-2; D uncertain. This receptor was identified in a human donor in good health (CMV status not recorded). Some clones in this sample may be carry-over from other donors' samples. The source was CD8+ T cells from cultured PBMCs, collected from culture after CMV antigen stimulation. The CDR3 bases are TGTGCCAGCAGCCAAGGGAGCGGGCGCCTGGCCTATGGCTACACCTTC. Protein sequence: CASSQGSGRLAYGYTF.